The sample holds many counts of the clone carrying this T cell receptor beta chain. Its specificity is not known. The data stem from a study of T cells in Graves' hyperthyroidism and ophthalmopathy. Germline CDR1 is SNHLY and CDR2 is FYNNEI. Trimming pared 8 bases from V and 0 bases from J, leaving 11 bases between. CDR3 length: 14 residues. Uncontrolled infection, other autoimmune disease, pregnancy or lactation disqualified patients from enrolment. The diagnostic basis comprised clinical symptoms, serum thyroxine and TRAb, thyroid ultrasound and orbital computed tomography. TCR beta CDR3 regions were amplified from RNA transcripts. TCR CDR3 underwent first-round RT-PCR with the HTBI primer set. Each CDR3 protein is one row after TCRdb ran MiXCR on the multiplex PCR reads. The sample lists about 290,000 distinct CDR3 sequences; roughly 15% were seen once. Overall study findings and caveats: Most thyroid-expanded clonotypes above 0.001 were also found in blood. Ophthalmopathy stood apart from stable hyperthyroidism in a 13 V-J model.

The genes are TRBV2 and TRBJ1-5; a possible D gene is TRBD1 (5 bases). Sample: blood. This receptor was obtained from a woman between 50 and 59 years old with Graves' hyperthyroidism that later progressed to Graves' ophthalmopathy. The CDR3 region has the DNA TGTGCCAGCCTGGGGACGGATAGCAATCAGCCCCAGCATTTT. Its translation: CASLGTDSNQPQHF.